The rows below give T cell receptor beta chains drawn from one sample of a study of CD8+CD57+ T cells in acquired aplastic anemia. Via MiXCR, TCRdb re-called the reads, giving one row per CDR3 protein. This repertoire shows approximately 58,000 distinct CDR3 sequences, just over 55% found once; its top ten account for 15% to 20%. Input material: sorted CD4+, CD8+, or CD8+CD57+ T cells (not recorded which) from PBMCs. The receptors derive from a human donor with aplastic anemia. Each CDR3 is given with its conserved first and last residue. D genes are given only for firm matches. Only part of the rows carry a size: once, few, many, or a class if the clone is expanded.

d_call | clone_size | j_call | v_call | cdr3_nt | cdr3_aa
NA | few | TRBJ2-5 | TRBV5-4 | TGTGCCAGCAGCTTTCAAGAGACCCAGTACTTC | CASSFQETQYF
NA | many | TRBJ1-6 | TRBV6-5 | TGTGCCAGCAGTTCGAGCTCCTATAATTCACCCCTCCACTTT | CASSSSSYNSPLHF
NA | NA | TRBJ1-6 | TRBV15 | TGTGCCACCAGCAGAGGAGGGGCGGGGAATTCACCCCTCCACTTT | CATSRGGAGNSPLHF
NA | many | TRBJ2-1 | TRBV13 | TGTGCCAGCAGCTTAGTTTCAAATGAGCAGTTCTTC | CASSLVSNEQFF
NA | many | TRBJ2-2 | TRBV29-1 | TGCAGCGTTTGCCCACAGGGAGACACCGGGGAGCTGTTTTTT | CSVCPQGDTGELFF
NA | NA | TRBJ1-1 | TRBV19 | TGTGCCAGTATAAAGGAGGGAAACACTGAAGCTTTCTTT | CASIKEGNTEAFF
NA | NA | TRBJ2-7 | TRBV24-1 | TGTGCCACCAGTGGGACAGCCAAGGACGAGCAGTACTTC | CATSGTAKDEQYF
TRBD1 | NA | TRBJ1-1 | TRBV14 | TGTGCCAGCAGCCTGACAGGGGGCTCAGCTGAAGCTTTCTTT | CASSLTGGSAEAFF
NA | NA | TRBJ2-3 | TRBV24-1 | TGTGCCACCAGTGAGGAGGCCACAGATACGCAGTATTTT | CATSEEATDTQYF
NA | many | TRBJ2-7 | TRBV4-2 | TGTGCCAGCAGCCAAGATCGACAGGTTGACGAGCAGTACTTC | CASSQDRQVDEQYF
NA | many | TRBJ1-1 | TRBV6-6 | TGTGCCAGCATTAAACATCCGACCGGCGGCACTGAAGCTTTCTTT | CASIKHPTGGTEAFF
NA | NA | TRBJ2-5 | TRBV7-6 | TGTGCCACAGACCCGGGAGTGGAGACCCAGTACTTC | CATDPGVETQYF
NA | many | TRBJ2-7 | TRBV5-8 | TGTGCCAGCAGCTTAGGTATTGGCTCGCTCGAGCAGTACTTC | CASSLGIGSLEQYF
NA | NA | TRBJ1-2 | TRBV11-2 | TGTGCCAGCAGCTTAGTAGCGGCCGCAGCCCAAAGGGTCTATGGCTGCACCTTC | CASSLVAAAAQRVYGCTF
TRBD1 | NA | TRBJ1-4 | TRBV20-1 | TGCAGTGCTAGAGCTTTGACCGGGACAGGGGGCTTCACTAATGAAAAACTGTTTTTT | CSARALTGTGGFTNEKLFF
TRBD1 | NA | TRBJ1-6 | TRBV7-9 | TGTGCCAGCAGCTTACCGGGACAGGGGAGGTCACCCCTCCACTTT | CASSLPGQGRSPLHF
TRBD2 | NA | TRBJ2-3 | TRBV20-1 | TGCAGTGCACGGGGACTAGCGGGGGCCACAGATACGCAGTATTTT | CSARGLAGATDTQYF
TRBD1 | medium-sized | TRBJ1-5 | TRBV10-3 | TGTGCCATCAGCTTGGACAGGGTGCAGCCCCAGCATTTT | CAISLDRVQPQHF
NA | NA | TRBJ1-6 | TRBV24-1 | TGTGCCACCAGTTCGGGGCAATATAATTCACCCCTCCACTTT | CATSSGQYNSPLHF
NA | NA | TRBJ1-1 | TRBV12-3/TRBV12-4 | TGTGCCAGCAGTTTTGAAGGGAGAGCGAACACTGAAGCTTTCTTT | CASSFEGRANTEAFF
NA | NA | TRBJ2-3 | TRBV25-1 | TGTGCCAGCGGTGCCTCGGACCACCCCCGGTATTTT | CASGASDHPRYF
NA | once | TRBJ2-7 | TRBV11-2 | TGTGCCAGCAGCCGAGAAACAAGCCTCAAATCCTACGAGCAGTACTTC | CASSRETSLKSYEQYF
TRBD1 | NA | TRBJ1-2 | TRBV7-9 | TGTGCCAGCAGTAAAGCGGAAGACAGGGGCTATGGCTACACCTTC | CASSKAEDRGYGYTF
NA | many | TRBJ2-2 | TRBV13 | TGTGCCAGCAGCTTGGGCGTTAGGAAGAACACCGGGGAGCTGTTTTTT | CASSLGVRKNTGELFF
TRBD1 | few | TRBJ2-6 | TRBV14 | TGTGCCAGCAGCCCATTAAGGACAGGTCGCTCTGGGGCCAACGTCCTGACTTTC | CASSPLRTGRSGANVLTF
NA | NA | TRBJ1-5 | TRBV24-1 | TGTGCCACCAGTGATCGGGACCCCAATCAGCCCCAGCATTTT | CATSDRDPNQPQHF